The 23 T cell receptor beta chains listed next were all sequenced from one sample in a study of response to subunit inactivated influenza vaccine. TCRdb reprocessed the RT-PCR reads via MiXCR and lists one record per CDR3 protein. The profile shows approximately 520,000 distinct CDR3 sequences, approximately 24% of them singletons. The specimen comprised CD4+ T cells sorted from PBMCs, sampled roughly 5 days after vaccination. The receptor set was obtained from a man aged 50 or older who received an inactivated influenza vaccine.

J is TRBJ2-1 and V is TRBV6-2 or TRBV6-3; D is unresolved. The CDR3 contains 13 residues. V lost 2 bases to trimming and J lost 15 bases, with 17 bases between them. Germline V gene sequence: CDR1 MNHEY, CDR2 SVGEGT. CDR3: CASSYQAVTSTFF. The CDR3 DNA reads TGTGCCAGCAGTTACCAAGCCGTGACGAGTACGTTCTTC.

The CDR3 region is CSARWDRTEGGYTF. In nucleotides, the CDR3 is TGCAGTGCTAGGTGGGACAGAACCGAAGGTGGCTACACCTTC. The V gene is TRBV20-1, the J gene TRBJ1-2, with 7 bases fitting TRBD1. V dropped 3 bases and J dropped 7; count of bases not matched to a gene: 11. CDR3 length: 14 amino acids. From germline, CDR1 is DFQATT and CDR2 SNEGSKA (reference sequence).

Only a few counts were recorded for this clonotype. This chain joins TRBV27 and TRBJ2-1, with 11 bases that match TRBD2. The CDR3 covers 16 residues. The junction had 0 bases not matched to a gene; V was cut back by 0 bases and J by 2 bases. Germline V gives CDR1 MNHEY, CDR2 SMNVEV (reference sequence). In nucleotides, the CDR3 is TGTGCCAGCAGTTTATCGGGACTAGCGGCCTACAATGAGCAGTTCTTC. It is translated as CASSLSGLAAYNEQFF.

This clonotype appeared a few times. The V call is TRBV6-1, the J call TRBJ1-6; weak D call: TRBD1 (5 bases). This CDR3 is built from 16 residues. Trimming took off 3 bases at V and 1 base at J, with 10 bases between the two ends. Germline values: CDR1 MNHNS, CDR2 SASEGT. The CDR3 is CASSDPGGSYNSPLHF. The CDR3, as DNA: TGTGCCAGCAGTGACCCTGGGGGTTCCTATAATTCACCCCTCCACTTT.

Only a few counts were recorded for this clonotype. This chain joins TRBV12-3 or TRBV12-4 and TRBJ1-2, with 7 nucleotides matching TRBD1. The CDR3 runs to 13 residues. V was clipped by 6 bases and J by 4 bases; unmatched bases: 5. The CDR3 loop reads CASRLTGIYGYTF. The CDR3 region has the DNA TGTGCCAGCAGACTGACAGGGATCTATGGCTACACCTTC.

Here the CDR3 DNA reads TGTGCCAGCAGGAGCCCTAGCGGGGGACCATACAATGAGCAGTTCTTC. It yields the protein CASRSPSGGPYNEQFF. The chain uses TRBV6-2 or TRBV6-3 and TRBJ2-1; 10 bases match TRBD2. Germline trimming cut 6 bases from V and 4 bases from J; bases unmatched to any gene: 9. CDR1 is MNHEY and CDR2 is SVGEGT in the germline V gene. The CDR3 contains 16 residues.

CDR3 sequence reads: CASSYGQGSTYEQYF. DNA for the CDR3: TGTGCCAGCAGTTACGGGCAGGGAAGCACCTACGAGCAGTACTTC. The chain links TRBV6-2 or TRBV6-3 to TRBJ2-7; perhaps TRBD1 as D (5 bases). Trimming pared 2 bases from V and 2 bases from J, leaving 13 bases between. The CDR3 totals 15 residues. Germline CDR1 is MNHEY and CDR2 is SVGEGT.

The table lists this clonotype with many counts. V gene TRBV7-4 combines with J gene TRBJ2-7, with a weak D call TRBD2 (6 bases). CDR1 is SGHVT and CDR2 is SQSDAQ in the germline V gene. There are 15 residues in the CDR3. V gave up 5 bases and J gave up 7 bases, with 21 bases separating them. CDR3 in DNA: TGTGCCAGCAGCCCGAGGGGACTCTTACGCAGGGAGCAGTACTTC. Amino acids: CASSPRGLLRREQYF.

In this sample, this clonotype turned up a few times. This rearrangement joins TRBV5-1 to TRBJ2-3; 10 bases line up with TRBD1. The germline V gene has CDR1 SGHRS and CDR2 YFSETQ. Unmatched junction bases numbered 4, after V lost 4 bases and J lost 2 bases. This CDR3 comprises 15 residues. The CDR3: CASSVDRGVTDTQYF. DNA of the CDR3: TGCGCCAGCAGCGTGGACAGGGGGGTCACAGATACGCAGTATTTT. Full variable domain (outside the CDR3, taken from reference TRBV5-1 and TRBJ2-3): KAGVTQTPRYLIKTRGQQVTLSCSPISGHRSVSWYQQTPGQGLQFLFEYFSETQRNKGNFPGRFSGRQFSNSRSEMNVSTLELGDSALYLCASSVDRGVTDTQYFGPGTRLTVL.

CDR3 amino acids: CASSLFTWDTEAFF. The CDR3 nucleotides read TGTGCCAGCTCACTATTCACCTGGGACACTGAAGCTTTCTTT. The chain is built from TRBV18 and TRBJ1-1; the D is unclear. This CDR3 contains 14 residues. Trimming took off 4 bases at V and 3 bases at J, with 12 bases between the two ends. From germline, CDR1 is KGHSH and CDR2 LQKENI.

V gene TRBV7-2 combines with J gene TRBJ2-5; 9 bases fit TRBD2. After removal of 2 bases from V and 1 base from J, the junction contained 5 bases not matched to a gene. The germline CDR1 and CDR2 sequences are SGHTA and FQGNSA. The length of the CDR3 is 16 residues. The CDR3: CASSLPLAGLQETQYF. The DNA for the CDR3 is TGTGCCAGCAGCTTACCCCTAGCGGGGCTCCAAGAGACCCAGTACTTC.

In its sample, this clonotype was seen a few times. The CDR3 bases are TGCGCCAGCAGCAAAAGGACTAGCGGTAACAATGAGCAGTTCTTC. It encodes CASSKRTSGNNEQFF. This chain links TRBV5-1 with TRBJ2-1; the match to TRBD2 covers 10 bases. Germline V lookup: CDR1 SGHRS, CDR2 YFSETQ. The CDR3 length is 15 residues. J was trimmed by 5 bases and V by 4 bases; bases with no gene match: 6.

CDR3 nucleotide sequence: TGTGCCATCAGTGATCCGGTAGCGGGAGGGCTAGCCAAAAACATTCAGTACTTC. Translated, it gives CAISDPVAGGLAKNIQYF. This sequence joins TRBV10-3 and TRBJ2-4; 11 bases map to TRBD2. The CDR3 length is 18 residues. Germline CDR1 reads ENHRY; CDR2 reads SYGVKD. The V gene end was trimmed by 3 bases and the J gene end by 0 bases; junction bases not matched to a gene: 7.

This clonotype appeared a few times. The CDR3 sequence is CASSITANTEAFF. The CDR3 DNA is TGTGCCAGCAGCATTACAGCGAACACTGAAGCTTTCTTT. The rearrangement joins TRBV9 to TRBJ1-1; D remains unclear. The CDR3 is 13 residues long. The V gene's germline CDR1 is SGDLS and CDR2 YYNGEE. The ends were cut back, 4 bases at V and 1 base at J, with 8 bases in the middle.

The chain employs TRBV20-1 and TRBJ2-3; D unclear. Germline assignment: CDR1 DFQATT and CDR2 SNEGSKA (reference sequence). This CDR3 region has 16 residues. V was clipped by 2 bases and J by 1 base, with 16 bases between them. The CDR3 spells CSARHTPVRRTDTQYF. The CDR3 coding sequence is TGCAGTGCTAGACACACACCAGTTAGGCGCACAGATACGCAGTATTTT.

This clonotype has a count of ten or more. The rearrangement uses TRBV2 and TRBJ2-7; perhaps TRBD2 as D (5 bases). The CDR3 runs to 12 residues. Germline assignment: CDR1 SNHLY and CDR2 FYNNEI. V was clipped by 4 bases and J by 6 bases, with 10 bases between them. The CDR3 nucleotides read TGTGCCAGCAGTGTGCGGGCCCCCGAGCAGTACTTC. Translation gives CASSVRAPEQYF. The variable domain in full, completed from reference TRBV2 and TRBJ2-7, reads EPEVTQTPSHQVTQMGQEVILRCVPISNHLYFYWYRQILGQKVEFLVSFYNNEISEKSEIFDDQFSVERPDGSNFTLKIRSTKLEDSAMYFCASSVRAPEQYFGPGTRLTVT.

V usage is TRBV7-2 and J usage is TRBJ2-3; no firm D call. CDR3 length: 12 residues. Germline V gene data show CDR1 as SGHTA and CDR2 as FQGNSA. V was shortened by 1 base and J by 7 bases, with 6 bases between the two germline ends. The CDR3 is CASSLGLNTQYF. For the CDR3, the DNA is TGTGCCAGCAGCTTAGGCCTCAATACGCAGTATTTT. The full variable domain, rest sourced from reference TRBV7-2 and TRBJ2-3, is GAGVSQSPSNKVTEKGKDVELRCDPISGHTALYWYRQSLGQGLEFLIYFQGNSAPDKSGLPSDRFSAERTGGSVSTLTIQRTQQEDSAVYLCASSLGLNTQYFGPGTRLTVL.

CDR3 protein: CASSEEGVYNEQFF. DNA for the CDR3: TGCGCCAGCAGTGAGGAGGGGGTCTACAATGAGCAGTTCTTC. J is TRBJ2-1 and V is TRBV10-2, with D tentatively TRBD1 (6 bases). Trimming cost V 2 bases and J 3 bases, with 8 bases left between them. Germline CDR1 reads WSHSY; CDR2 reads SAAADI. The CDR3 totals 14 residues.

The CDR3 bases are TGCGCCAGCGGTGGGGCAGGGCGTGTTGGAGAGACCCAGTACTTC. Its translation: CASGGAGRVGETQYF. The rearrangement joins TRBV5-1 to TRBJ2-5; D may be TRBD1 (5 bases). Between the trimmed V and J ends, which lost 7 bases and 4 bases, there was a span of 20 bases. Germline CDR1 is SGHRS and CDR2 is YFSETQ. CDR3 length equals 15 residues.

The chain employs TRBV20-1 and TRBJ2-3; D assignment may be TRBD1 or TRBD2 (5 bases each). Per the germline V gene, CDR1 is DFQATT and CDR2 is SNEGSKA (reference sequence). Trimming left V 3 bases short and J 0 bases short, with 13 bases between. The CDR3 runs to 15 residues. The CDR3 loop reads CSARGRERSTDTQYF. DNA for the CDR3: TGCAGTGCTAGGGGGCGAGAGCGGAGCACAGATACGCAGTATTTT.

As DNA, the CDR3 is TGTGCCAGCAGTTGGGACAGAGGGTGGGTCGGAGCTTTCTTT. The encoded protein is CASSWDRGWVGAFF. The chain is built from TRBV6-5 and TRBJ1-1, with 7 bases that match TRBD1. Germline lookup yields CDR1 MNHEY and CDR2 SVGAGI. The trim removed 4 bases at V and 10 bases at J, leaving 12 bases unmatched. This CDR3 is built from 14 residues.

This clonotype was detected a few times. V is TRBV27 and J is TRBJ2-3; no firm D call. CDR1 MNHEY and CDR2 SMNVEV come from the germline V gene (reference sequence). The CDR3 totals 16 residues. Trimming took 3 bases from V and 1 from J, leaving 14 bases between them. The CDR3 is CASSFYGGKGTDTQYF. CDR3 sequence (DNA): TGTGCCAGCAGTTTTTATGGCGGAAAGGGCACAGATACGCAGTATTTT.

The CDR3 bases are TGTGCCAGCAGCCAACGGCAAAAAAGTAATACGCAGTATTTT. Amino acid sequence: CASSQRQKSNTQYF. The chain is built from TRBV9 and TRBJ2-3; D unclear. The CDR3 sequence is 14 residues long. The V and J ends lost 4 bases and 7 bases respectively, with 16 bases between them. Germline V lookup: CDR1 SGDLS, CDR2 YYNGEE.